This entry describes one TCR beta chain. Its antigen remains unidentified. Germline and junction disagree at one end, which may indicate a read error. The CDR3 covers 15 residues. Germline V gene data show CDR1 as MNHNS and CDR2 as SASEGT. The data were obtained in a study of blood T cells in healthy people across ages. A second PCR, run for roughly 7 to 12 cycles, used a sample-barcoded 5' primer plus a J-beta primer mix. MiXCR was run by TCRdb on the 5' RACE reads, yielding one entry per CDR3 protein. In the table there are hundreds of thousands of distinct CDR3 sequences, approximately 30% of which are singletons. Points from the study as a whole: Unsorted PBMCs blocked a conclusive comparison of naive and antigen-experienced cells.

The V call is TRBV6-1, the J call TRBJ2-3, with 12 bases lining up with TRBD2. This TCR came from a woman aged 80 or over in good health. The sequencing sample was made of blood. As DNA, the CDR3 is TGTGCCACCCAGATACTAGCGGGGGGCCCAGATGCGCAGTATTTT. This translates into CATQILAGGPDAQYF.